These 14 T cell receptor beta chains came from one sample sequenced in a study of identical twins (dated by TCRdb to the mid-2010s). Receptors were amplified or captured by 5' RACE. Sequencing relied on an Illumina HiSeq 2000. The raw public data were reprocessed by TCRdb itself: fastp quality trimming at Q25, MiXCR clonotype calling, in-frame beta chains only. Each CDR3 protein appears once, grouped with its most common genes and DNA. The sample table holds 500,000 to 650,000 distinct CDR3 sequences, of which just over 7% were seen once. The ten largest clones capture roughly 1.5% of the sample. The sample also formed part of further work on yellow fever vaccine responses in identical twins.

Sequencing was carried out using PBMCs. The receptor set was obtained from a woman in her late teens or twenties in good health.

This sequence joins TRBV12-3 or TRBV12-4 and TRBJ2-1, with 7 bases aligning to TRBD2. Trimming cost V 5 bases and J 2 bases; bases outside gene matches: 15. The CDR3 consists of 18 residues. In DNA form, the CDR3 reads TGTGCCAGCAGTAGAAAACCCAGAAGCGGGACCACCTACAATGAGCAGTTCTTC. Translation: CASSRKPRSGTTYNEQFF.

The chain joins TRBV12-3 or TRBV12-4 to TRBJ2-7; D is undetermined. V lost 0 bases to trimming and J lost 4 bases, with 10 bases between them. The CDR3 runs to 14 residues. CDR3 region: CASSLAGNRYEQYV. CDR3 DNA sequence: TGTGCCAGCAGTTTAGCGGGGAATCGGTACGAGCAGTACGTC.

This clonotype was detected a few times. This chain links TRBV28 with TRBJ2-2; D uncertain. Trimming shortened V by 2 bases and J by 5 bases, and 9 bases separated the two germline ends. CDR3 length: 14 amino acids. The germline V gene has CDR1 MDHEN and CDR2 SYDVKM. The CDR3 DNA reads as TGTGCCAGCAGTTTACCCTCGAGTACCGGGGAGCTGTTTTTT. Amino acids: CASSLPSSTGELFF.

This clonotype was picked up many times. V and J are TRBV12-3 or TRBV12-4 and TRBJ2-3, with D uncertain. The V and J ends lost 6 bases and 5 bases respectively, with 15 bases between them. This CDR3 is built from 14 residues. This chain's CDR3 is CASSLRWVGDTQYF. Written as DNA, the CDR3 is TGTGCCAGCAGCCTACGTTGGGTTGGAGATACGCAGTATTTT.

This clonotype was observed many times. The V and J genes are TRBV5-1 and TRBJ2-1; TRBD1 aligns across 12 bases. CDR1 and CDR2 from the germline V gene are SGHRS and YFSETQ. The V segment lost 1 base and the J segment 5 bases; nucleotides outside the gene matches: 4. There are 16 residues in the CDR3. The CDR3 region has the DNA TGCGCCAGCAGCTTGTGGGGACAGGGGGCGGACAATGAGCAGTTCTTC. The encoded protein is CASSLWGQGADNEQFF.

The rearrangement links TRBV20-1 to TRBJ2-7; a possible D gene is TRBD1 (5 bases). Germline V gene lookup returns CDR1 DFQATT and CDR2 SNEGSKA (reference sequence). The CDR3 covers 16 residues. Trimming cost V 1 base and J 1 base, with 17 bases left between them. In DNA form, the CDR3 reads TGCAGTGCTAGAGTACCAGGGAAGCGTGGGTCCTACGAGCAGTACGTC. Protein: CSARVPGKRGSYEQYV.

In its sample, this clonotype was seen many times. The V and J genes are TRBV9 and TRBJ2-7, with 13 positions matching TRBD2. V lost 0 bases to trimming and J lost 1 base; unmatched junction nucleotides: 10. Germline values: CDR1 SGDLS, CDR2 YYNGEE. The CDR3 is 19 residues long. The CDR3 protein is CASSVGLGLAGAGSYEQYF. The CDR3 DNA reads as TGTGCCAGCAGCGTAGGGCTAGGACTAGCGGGAGCAGGATCCTACGAGCAGTACTTC.

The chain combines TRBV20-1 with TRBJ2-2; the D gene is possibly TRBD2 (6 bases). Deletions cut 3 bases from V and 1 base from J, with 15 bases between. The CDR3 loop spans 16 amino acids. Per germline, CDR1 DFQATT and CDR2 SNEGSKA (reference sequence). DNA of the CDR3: TGCAGTGCTAGCCTACCGGGACTCTTGAACACCGGGGAGCTGTTTTTT. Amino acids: CSASLPGLLNTGELFF.

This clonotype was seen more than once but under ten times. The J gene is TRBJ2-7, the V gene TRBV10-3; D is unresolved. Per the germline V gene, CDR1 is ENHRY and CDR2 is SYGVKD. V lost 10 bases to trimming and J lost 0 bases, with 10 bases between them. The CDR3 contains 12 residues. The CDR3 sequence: CATARNSYEQYF. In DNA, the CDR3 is TGTGCCACCGCACGCAACTCCTACGAGCAGTACTTC.

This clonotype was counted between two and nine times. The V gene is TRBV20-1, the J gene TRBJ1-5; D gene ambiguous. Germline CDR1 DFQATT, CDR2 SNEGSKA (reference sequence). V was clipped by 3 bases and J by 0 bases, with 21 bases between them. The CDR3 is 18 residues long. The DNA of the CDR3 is TGCAGTGCTAGGGAGACTAGGGCCACCTGGTATAGCAATCAGCCCCAGCATTTT. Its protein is CSARETRATWYSNQPQHF.

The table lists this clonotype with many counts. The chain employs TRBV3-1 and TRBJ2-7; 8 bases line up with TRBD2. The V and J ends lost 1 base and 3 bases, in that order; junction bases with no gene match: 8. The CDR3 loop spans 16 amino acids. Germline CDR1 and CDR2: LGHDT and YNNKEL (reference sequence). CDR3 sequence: CASSQVELADSYEQYF. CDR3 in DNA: TGTGCCAGCAGCCAAGTAGAACTAGCGGATAGCTACGAGCAGTACTTC.

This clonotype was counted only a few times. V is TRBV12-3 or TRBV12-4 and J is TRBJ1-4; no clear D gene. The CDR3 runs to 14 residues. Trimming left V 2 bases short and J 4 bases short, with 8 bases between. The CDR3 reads CASSLRQFNEKLFF. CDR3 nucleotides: TGTGCCAGCAGTTTACGGCAGTTTAATGAAAAACTGTTTTTT.

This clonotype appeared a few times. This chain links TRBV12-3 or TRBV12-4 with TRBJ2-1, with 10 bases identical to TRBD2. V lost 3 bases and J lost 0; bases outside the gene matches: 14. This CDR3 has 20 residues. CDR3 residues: CASSLDLAGDPPSSYNEQFF. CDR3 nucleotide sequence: TGTGCCAGCAGTTTGGACCTAGCGGGAGACCCCCCCTCCTCCTACAATGAGCAGTTCTTC.

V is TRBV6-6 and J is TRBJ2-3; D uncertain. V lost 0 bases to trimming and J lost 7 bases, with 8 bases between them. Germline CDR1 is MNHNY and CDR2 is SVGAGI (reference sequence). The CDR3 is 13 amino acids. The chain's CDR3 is CASSYSLGYTQYF. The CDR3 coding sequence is TGTGCCAGCAGTTACTCTTTGGGTTATACGCAGTATTTT.